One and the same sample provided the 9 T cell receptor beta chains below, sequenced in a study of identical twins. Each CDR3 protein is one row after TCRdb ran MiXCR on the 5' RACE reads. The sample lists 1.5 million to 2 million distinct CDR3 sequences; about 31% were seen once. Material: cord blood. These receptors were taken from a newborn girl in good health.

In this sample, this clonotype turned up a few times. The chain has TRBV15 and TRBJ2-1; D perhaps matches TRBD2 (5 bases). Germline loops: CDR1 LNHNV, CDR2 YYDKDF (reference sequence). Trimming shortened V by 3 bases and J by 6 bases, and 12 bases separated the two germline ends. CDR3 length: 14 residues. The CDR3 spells CATSSVRTANEQFF. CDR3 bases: TGTGCCACCAGCAGCGTTAGGACTGCCAATGAGCAGTTCTTC. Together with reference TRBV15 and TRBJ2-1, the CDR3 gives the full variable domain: DAMVIQNPRYQVTQFGKPVTLSCSQTLNHNVMYWYQQKSSQAPKLLFHYYDKDFNNEADTPDNFQSRRPNTSFCFLDIRSPGLGDTAMYLCATSSVRTANEQFFGPGTRLTVL.

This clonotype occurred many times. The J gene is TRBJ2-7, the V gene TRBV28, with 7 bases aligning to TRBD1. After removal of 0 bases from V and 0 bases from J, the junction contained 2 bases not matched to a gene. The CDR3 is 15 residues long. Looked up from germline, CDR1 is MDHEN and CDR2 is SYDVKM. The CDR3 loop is CASSLWTGSSYEQYF. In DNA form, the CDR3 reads TGTGCCAGCAGTTTATGGACAGGGAGCTCCTACGAGCAGTACTTC.

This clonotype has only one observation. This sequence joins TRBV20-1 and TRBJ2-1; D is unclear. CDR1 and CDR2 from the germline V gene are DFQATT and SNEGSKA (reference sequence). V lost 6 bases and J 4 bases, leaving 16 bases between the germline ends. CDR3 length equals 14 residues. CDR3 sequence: CSALDPLRYNEQFF. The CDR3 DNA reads TGCAGTGCCCTGGACCCTCTCCGATACAATGAGCAGTTCTTC.

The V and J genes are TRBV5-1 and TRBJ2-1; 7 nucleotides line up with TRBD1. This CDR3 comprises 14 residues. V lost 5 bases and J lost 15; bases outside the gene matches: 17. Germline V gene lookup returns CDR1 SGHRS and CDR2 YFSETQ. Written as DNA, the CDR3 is TGCGCCAGCAGATGGGACAGCCGAGGATTAAGGGTGTTCTTC. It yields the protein CASRWDSRGLRVFF.

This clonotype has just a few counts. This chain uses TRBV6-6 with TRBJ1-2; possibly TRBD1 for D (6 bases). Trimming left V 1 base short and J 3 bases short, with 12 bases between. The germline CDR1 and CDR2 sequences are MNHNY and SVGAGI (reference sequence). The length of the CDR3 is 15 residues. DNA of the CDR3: TGTGCCAGCAGTTACTATCGGGGGCACCACTATGGCTACACCTTC. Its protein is CASSYYRGHHYGYTF.

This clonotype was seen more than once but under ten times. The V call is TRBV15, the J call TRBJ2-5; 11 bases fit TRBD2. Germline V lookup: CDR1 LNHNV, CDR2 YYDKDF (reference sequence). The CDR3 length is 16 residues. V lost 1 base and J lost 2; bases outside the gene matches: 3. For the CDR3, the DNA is TGTGCCACCAGCAGAGGGCTAGCGGGGGGTCAAGAGACCCAGTACTTC. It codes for CATSRGLAGGQETQYF.

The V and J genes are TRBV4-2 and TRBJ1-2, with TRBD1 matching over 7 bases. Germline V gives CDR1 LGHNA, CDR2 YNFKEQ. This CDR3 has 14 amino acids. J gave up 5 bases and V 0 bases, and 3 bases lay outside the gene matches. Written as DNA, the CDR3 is TGTGCCAGCAGCCAAGATCTGGGACAGTATGGCTACACCTTC. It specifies CASSQDLGQYGYTF.

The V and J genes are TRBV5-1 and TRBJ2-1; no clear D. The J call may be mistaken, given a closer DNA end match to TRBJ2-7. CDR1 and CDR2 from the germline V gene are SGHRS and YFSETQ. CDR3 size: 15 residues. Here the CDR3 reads CASSLRVVSYNEQYF. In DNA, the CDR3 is TGCGCCAGCAGCCTTAGAGTGGTCTCCTACAATGAGCAGTACTTC.

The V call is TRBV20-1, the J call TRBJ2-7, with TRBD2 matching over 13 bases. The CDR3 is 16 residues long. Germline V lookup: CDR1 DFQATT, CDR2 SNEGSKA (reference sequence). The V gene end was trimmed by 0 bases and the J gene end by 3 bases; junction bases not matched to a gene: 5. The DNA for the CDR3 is TGCAGTGCTAGAGATCCCACTAGCGGGAGGGACTACGAGCAGTACTTC. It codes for CSARDPTSGRDYEQYF.